This T cell receptor (beta chain) was identified in a study of cytomegalovirus exposure and HLA in healthy donors. Study-level findings and limits: TCR beta chain V- and J-gene trimming was linked, in a later analysis, to a missense variant in DCLRE1C.

PCR primers comprised 60 Vbeta and 13 Jbeta primers. The protocol was immunoSEQ multiplex PCR, while the TCRdb copy is restricted to in-frame clones and leaves out a portion. The repertoire holds approximately 93,000 clones, with less than 80% as singletons. This CDR3 comprises 15 residues. V dropped 5 bases and J dropped 7; count of bases not matched to a gene: 5. Germline-derived CDR1 and CDR2 are WSHSY and SAAADI. On this clone itself: Antigen specificity is unknown.

The chain has TRBV10-2 and TRBJ2-1; 13 bases line up with TRBD2. What was sequenced was PBMCs. The receptor's source is a boy under 18 in good health and CMV-seropositive. DNA for the CDR3: TGCGCCAGCAGTCCACTAGCGGGAGGGATGAATGAGCAGTTCTTC. It codes for CASSPLAGGMNEQFF.